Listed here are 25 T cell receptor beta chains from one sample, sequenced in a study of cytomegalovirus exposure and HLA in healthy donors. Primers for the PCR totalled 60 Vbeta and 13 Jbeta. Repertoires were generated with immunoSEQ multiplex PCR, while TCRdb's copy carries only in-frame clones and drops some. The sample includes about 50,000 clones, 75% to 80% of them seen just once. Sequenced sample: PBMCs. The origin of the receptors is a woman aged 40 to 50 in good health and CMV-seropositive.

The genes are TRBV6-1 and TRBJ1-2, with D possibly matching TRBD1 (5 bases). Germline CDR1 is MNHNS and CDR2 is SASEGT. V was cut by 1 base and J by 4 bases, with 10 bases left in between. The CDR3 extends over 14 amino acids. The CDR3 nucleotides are TGTGCCAGCAGTGAAGAGGGGAGGCTCTATGGCTACACCTTC. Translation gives CASSEEGRLYGYTF.

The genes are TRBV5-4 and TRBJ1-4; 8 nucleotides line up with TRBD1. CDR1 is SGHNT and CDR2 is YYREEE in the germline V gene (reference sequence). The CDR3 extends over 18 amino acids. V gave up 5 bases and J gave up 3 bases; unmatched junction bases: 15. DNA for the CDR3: TGTGCCAGCAGACCCGACAGGGGAGGGGGCCACGCTAATGAAAAACTGTTTTTT. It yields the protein CASRPDRGGGHANEKLFF.

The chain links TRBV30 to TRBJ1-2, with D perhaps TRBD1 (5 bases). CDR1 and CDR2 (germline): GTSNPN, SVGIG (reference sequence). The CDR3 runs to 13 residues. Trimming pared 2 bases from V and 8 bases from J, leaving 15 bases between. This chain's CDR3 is CAWSLPQGSGYTF. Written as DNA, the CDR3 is TGTGCCTGGAGTCTACCCCAGGGAAGCGGCTACACCTTC.

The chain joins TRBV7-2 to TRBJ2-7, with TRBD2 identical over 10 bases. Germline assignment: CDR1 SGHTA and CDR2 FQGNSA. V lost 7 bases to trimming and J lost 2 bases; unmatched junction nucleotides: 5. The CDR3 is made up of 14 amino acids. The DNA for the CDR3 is TGTGCCAGCACGGCACTAGCGGGGCCCTACGAGCAGTACTTC. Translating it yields CASTALAGPYEQYF.

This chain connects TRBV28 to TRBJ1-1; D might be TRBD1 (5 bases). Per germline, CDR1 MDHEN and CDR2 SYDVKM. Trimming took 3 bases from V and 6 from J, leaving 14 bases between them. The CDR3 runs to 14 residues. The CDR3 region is CASSLGGLGAEAFF. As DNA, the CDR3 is TGTGCCAGCAGTTTGGGGGGGTTGGGGGCTGAAGCTTTCTTT.

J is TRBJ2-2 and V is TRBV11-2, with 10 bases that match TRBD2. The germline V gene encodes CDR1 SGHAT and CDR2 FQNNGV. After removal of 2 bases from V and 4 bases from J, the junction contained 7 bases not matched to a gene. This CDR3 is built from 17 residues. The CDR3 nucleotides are TGTGCCAGCAGCTTAAGAGAGCGGGGGGGAATCACCGGGGAGCTGTTTTTT. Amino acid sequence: CASSLRERGGITGELFF.

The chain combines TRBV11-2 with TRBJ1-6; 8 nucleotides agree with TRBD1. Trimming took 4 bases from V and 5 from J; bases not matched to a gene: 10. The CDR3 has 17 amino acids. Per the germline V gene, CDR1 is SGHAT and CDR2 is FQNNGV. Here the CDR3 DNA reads TGTGCCAGCAGCTCCCCACCTGGACAGGGAAATAATTCACCCCTCCACTTT. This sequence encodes CASSSPPGQGNNSPLHF.

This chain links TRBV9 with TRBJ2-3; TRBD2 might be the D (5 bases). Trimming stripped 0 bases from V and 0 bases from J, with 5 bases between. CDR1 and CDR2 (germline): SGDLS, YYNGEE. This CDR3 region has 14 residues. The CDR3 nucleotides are TGTGCCAGCAGCGTAGTAGCGAGCACAGATACGCAGTATTTT. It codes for CASSVVASTDTQYF.

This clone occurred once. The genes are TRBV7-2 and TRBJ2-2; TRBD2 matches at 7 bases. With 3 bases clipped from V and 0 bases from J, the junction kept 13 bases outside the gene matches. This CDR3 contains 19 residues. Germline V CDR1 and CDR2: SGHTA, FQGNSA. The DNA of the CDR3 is TGTGCCAGCAGCTTTAGCCTCTCGCCTGGGAGGGCGAACACCGGGGAGCTGTTTTTT. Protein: CASSFSLSPGRANTGELFF.

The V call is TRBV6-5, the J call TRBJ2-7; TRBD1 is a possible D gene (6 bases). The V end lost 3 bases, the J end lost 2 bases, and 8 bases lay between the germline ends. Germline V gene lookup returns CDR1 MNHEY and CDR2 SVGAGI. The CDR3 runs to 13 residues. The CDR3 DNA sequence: TGTGCCAGCAGTTATGGGGGCACCTACGAGCAGTACTTC. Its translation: CASSYGGTYEQYF.

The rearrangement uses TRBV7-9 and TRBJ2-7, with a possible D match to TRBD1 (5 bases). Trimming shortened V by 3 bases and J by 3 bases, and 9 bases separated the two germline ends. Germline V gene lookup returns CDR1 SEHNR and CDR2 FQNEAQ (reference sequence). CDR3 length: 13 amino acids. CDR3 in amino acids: CASSFGRVYEQYF. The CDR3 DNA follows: TGTGCCAGCAGCTTCGGCAGGGTCTACGAGCAGTACTTC.

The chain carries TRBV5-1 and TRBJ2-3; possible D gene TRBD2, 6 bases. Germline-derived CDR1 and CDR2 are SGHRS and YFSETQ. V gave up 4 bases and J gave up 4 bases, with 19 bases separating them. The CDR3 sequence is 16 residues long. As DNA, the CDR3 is TGCGCCAGCAGCACCACCCGGGGGACGCACTCAGATACGCAGTATTTT. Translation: CASSTTRGTHSDTQYF.

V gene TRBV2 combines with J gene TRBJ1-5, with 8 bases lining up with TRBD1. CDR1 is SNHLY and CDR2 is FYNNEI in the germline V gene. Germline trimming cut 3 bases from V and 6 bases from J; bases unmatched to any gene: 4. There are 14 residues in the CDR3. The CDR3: CASSDRTGSQPQHF. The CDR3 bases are TGTGCCAGCAGTGACAGGACAGGGAGTCAGCCCCAGCATTTT.

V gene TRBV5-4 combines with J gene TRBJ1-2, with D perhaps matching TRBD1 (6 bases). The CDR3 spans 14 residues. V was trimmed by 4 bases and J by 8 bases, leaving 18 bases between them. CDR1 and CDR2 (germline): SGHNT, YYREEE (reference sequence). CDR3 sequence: CASSGASGARGYTF. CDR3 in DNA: TGTGCCAGCAGCGGCGCCTCAGGGGCCAGAGGCTACACCTTC.

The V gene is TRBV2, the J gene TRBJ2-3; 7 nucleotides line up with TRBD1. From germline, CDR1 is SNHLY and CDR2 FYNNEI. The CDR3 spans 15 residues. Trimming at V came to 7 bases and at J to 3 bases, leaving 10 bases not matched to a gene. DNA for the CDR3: TGTGCCAGCACCGCCAACAGGGGACGAACAGATACGCAGTATTTT. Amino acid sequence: CASTANRGRTDTQYF.

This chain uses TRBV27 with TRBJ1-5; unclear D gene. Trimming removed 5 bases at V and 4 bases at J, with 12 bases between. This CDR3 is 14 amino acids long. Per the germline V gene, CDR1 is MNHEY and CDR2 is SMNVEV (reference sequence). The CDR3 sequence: CASSPLGVNQPQHF. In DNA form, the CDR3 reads TGTGCCAGCAGTCCCCTCGGGGTGAATCAGCCCCAGCATTTT.

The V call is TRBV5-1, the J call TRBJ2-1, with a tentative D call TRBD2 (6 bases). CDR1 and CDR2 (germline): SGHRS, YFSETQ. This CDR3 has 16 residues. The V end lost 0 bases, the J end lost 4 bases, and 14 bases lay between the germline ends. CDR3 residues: CASSLEASVNYNEQFF. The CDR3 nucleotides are TGCGCCAGCAGCTTGGAGGCTAGCGTGAATTACAATGAGCAGTTCTTC.

The CDR3 nucleotides are TGTGCCAGCAGCCAAGATACCGGACTCGGTAGAGACCTGACTTTC. This translates into CASSQDTGLGRDLTF. The gene calls are TRBV14 and TRBJ2-6, with a weak D call TRBD2 (5 bases). The CDR3 has 15 amino acids. Per germline, CDR1 SGHDN and CDR2 FVKESK. Trimming removed 0 bases from V and 15 bases from J, with 18 bases in between.

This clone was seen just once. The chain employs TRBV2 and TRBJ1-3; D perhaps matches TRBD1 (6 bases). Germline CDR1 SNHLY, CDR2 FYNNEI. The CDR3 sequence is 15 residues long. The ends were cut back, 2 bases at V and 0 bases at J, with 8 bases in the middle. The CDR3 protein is CASSEYRASGNTIYF. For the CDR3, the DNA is TGTGCCAGCAGTGAATACAGGGCCTCTGGAAACACCATATATTTT.

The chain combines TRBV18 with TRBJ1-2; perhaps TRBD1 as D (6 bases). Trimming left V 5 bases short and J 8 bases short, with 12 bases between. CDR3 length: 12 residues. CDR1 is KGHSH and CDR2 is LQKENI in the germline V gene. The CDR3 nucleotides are TGTGCCAGCTCAACTCGGGGACACGGCTACACCTTC. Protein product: CASSTRGHGYTF. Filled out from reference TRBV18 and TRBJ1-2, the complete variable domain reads NAGVMQNPRHLVRRRGQEARLRCSPMKGHSHVYWYRQLPEEGLKFMVYLQKENIIDESGMPKERFSAEFPKEGPSILRIQQVVRGDSAAYFCASSTRGHGYTFGSGTRLTVV.

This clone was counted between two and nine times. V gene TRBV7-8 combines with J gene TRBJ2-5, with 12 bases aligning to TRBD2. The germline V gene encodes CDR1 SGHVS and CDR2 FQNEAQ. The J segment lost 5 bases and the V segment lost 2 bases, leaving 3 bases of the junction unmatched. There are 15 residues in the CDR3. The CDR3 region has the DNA TGTGCCAGCAGCTTACTAGCGGGGGGGCCGGAGACCCAGTACTTC. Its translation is CASSLLAGGPETQYF.

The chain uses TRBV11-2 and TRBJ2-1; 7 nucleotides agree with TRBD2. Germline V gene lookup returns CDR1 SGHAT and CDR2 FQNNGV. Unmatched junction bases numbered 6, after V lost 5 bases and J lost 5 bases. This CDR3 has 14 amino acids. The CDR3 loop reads CASSPTGGDNEQFF. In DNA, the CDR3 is TGTGCCAGCAGCCCGACTGGGGGGGACAATGAGCAGTTCTTC.

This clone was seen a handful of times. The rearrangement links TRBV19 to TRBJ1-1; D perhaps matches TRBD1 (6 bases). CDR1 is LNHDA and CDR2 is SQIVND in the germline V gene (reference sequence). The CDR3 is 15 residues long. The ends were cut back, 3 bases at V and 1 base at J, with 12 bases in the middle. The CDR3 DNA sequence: TGTGCCAGTAGTATGGGTAGGGGGAAGAACACTGAAGCTTTCTTT. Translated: CASSMGRGKNTEAFF.

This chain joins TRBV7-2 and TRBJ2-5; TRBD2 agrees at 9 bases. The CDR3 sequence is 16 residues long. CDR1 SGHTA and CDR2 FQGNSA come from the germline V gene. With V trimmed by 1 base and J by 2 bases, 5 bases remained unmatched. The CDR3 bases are TGTGCCAGCAGCTTAGAATGGAGCGGGGGGCAAGAGACCCAGTACTTC. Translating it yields CASSLEWSGGQETQYF. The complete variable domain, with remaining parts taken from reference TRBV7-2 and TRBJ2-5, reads GAGVSQSPSNKVTEKGKDVELRCDPISGHTALYWYRQSLGQGLEFLIYFQGNSAPDKSGLPSDRFSAERTGGSVSTLTIQRTQQEDSAVYLCASSLEWSGGQETQYFGPGTRLLVL.

CDR3 sequence reads: CSRGTGGYEQYF. CDR3 DNA: TGCAGCAGGGGGACAGGGGGCTACGAGCAGTACTTC. The chain couples TRBV29-1 to TRBJ2-7; 11 nucleotides match TRBD1. CDR1 SQVTM and CDR2 ANQGSEA come from the germline V gene. V shed 8 bases, J shed 3 bases, and the junction held 3 bases outside the gene matches. The CDR3 totals 12 residues.